These 28 T cell receptor beta chains share one sample of origin, sequenced in a study of blood T cell repertoires in COVID-19. Only in-frame clones appear in the TCRdb table, and some are missing; sequencing was by immunoSEQ multiplex PCR. Among tens of thousands of clones listed, roughly 84% were seen once. The sequencing input was peripheral blood. Source of these receptors: a man in his sixties or seventies with acute or convalescent COVID-19.

The chain uses TRBV10-3 and TRBJ2-4; TRBD2 matches 9 bases. This CDR3 has 17 residues. V shed 4 bases, J shed 2 bases, and the junction held 9 bases outside the gene matches. Per the germline V gene, CDR1 is ENHRY and CDR2 is SYGVKD. The CDR3 DNA reads as TGTGCCATCAGTGGGGATAGCGGGAGAATGTCCAAAAACATTCAGTACTTC. It is translated as CAISGDSGRMSKNIQYF.

This chain uses TRBV9 with TRBJ2-6; the D gene is possibly TRBD2 (6 bases). The CDR3 has 17 amino acids. Trimming removed 0 bases from V and 2 bases from J, with 12 bases in between. Germline V gives CDR1 SGDLS, CDR2 YYNGEE. CDR3 sequence reads: CASSVGSGATGANVLTF. The CDR3 bases are TGTGCCAGCAGCGTAGGCTCGGGAGCTACTGGGGCCAACGTCCTGACTTTC.

The genes are TRBV4-3 and TRBJ1-2; 8 positions match TRBD1. The J segment lost 7 bases and the V segment lost 0 bases, leaving 7 bases of the junction unmatched. CDR1 and CDR2 (germline): LGHNA, YSLEER. The CDR3 is 15 residues long. The CDR3 region has the DNA TGCGCCAGCAGCCAAGATGGAGGACAGGGCTTTGGCTACACCTTC. This codes for CASSQDGGQGFGYTF.

This clone is a singleton in its sample. The chain has TRBV2 and TRBJ1-4; no definite D call. V was shortened by 6 bases and J by 3 bases, with 8 bases between the two germline ends. Germline CDR1 and CDR2: SNHLY and FYNNEI. This CDR3 has 13 residues. CDR3 sequence: CASSTEANEKLFF. CDR3 bases: TGTGCCAGCAGCACGGAGGCTAATGAAAAACTGTTTTTT.

The chain joins TRBV5-6 to TRBJ1-5, with D possibly TRBD1 on 6 matching bases. Trimming pared 4 bases from V and 1 base from J, leaving 15 bases between. The CDR3 has 16 amino acids. Germline CDR1 is SGHDT and CDR2 is YYEEEE. CDR3 DNA: TGTGCCAGCAGCCGGAGCGGGGGGGCGAGCAATCAGCCCCAGCATTTT. The encoded protein is CASSRSGGASNQPQHF. Based on the CDR3 plus reference TRBV5-6 and TRBJ1-5, the full variable domain is DAGVTQSPTHLIKTRGQQVTLRCSPKSGHDTVSWYQQALGQGPQFIFQYYEEEERQRGNFPDRFSGHQFPNYSSELNVNALLLGDSALYLCASSRSGGASNQPQHFGDGTRLSIL.

This chain links TRBV7-2 with TRBJ2-1, with 7 bases lining up with TRBD2. CDR3 length equals 12 residues. CDR1 and CDR2 (germline): SGHTA, FQGNSA. J lost 6 bases, V lost 9 bases, and 5 bases had no gene match. In nucleotides, the CDR3 is TGTGCCAGGGCTAGCGGACTCAATGAGCAGTTCTTC. This codes for CARASGLNEQFF.

Of note for this clone: This sample also contains other DNA sequences that code for the same CDR3. This chain joins TRBV18 and TRBJ1-4, with unresolved D. The length of the CDR3 is 12 residues. The germline V gene has CDR1 KGHSH and CDR2 LQKENI. Trimming removed 3 bases from V and 4 bases from J, with 3 bases in between. CDR3 sequence: CASSPRNEKLFF. The CDR3 nucleotides are TGTGCCAGCTCACCCCGTAATGAAAAACTGTTTTTT.

This clone was detected once. The J gene is TRBJ1-2, the V gene TRBV7-9; no reliable D call. V was cut by 5 bases and J by 4 bases, with 8 bases left in between. Germline loops: CDR1 SEHNR, CDR2 FQNEAQ (reference sequence). The CDR3 consists of 12 residues. As DNA, the CDR3 is TGTGCCAGCAGCCTAGACACCTATGGCTACACCTTC. Translating gives CASSLDTYGYTF.

The rearrangement joins TRBV3-1 (or the pseudogene TRBV3-2) to TRBJ2-3; TRBD2 agrees at 11 bases. Germline assignment: CDR1 LGHDT and CDR2 YNNKEL (reference sequence). The CDR3 is made up of 16 amino acids. With V trimmed by 3 bases and J by 5 bases, 7 bases remained unmatched. CDR3 nucleotides: TGTGCCAGCAGCCAGGCGGGGACTAGCGGACTAGATACGCAGTATTTT. As protein: CASSQAGTSGLDTQYF.

This chain joins TRBV9 and TRBJ2-2; 7 bases agree with TRBD1. With V trimmed by 4 bases and J by 1 base, 4 bases remained unmatched. Germline CDR1 reads SGDLS; CDR2 reads YYNGEE. The CDR3 has 15 amino acids. The CDR3 DNA reads TGTGCCAGCAGCCCCCGGACAGGGAACACCGGGGAGCTGTTTTTT. This codes for CASSPRTGNTGELFF.

This chain uses TRBV27 with TRBJ2-7; TRBD1 aligns across 9 bases. The CDR3 is 14 amino acids. Germline V gene data show CDR1 as MNHEY and CDR2 as SMNVEV (reference sequence). V was clipped by 6 bases and J by 6 bases; unmatched bases: 9. The CDR3 DNA is TGTGCCAGCAGCCGGGACAGGGCCTCTTCCGAGCAGTACTTC. This codes for CASSRDRASSEQYF.

This clone has a single count. The chain recombines TRBV5-1 with TRBJ2-1; 13 nucleotides match TRBD2. The germline V gene has CDR1 SGHRS and CDR2 YFSETQ. V lost 4 bases and J lost 0; bases outside the gene matches: 10. The length of the CDR3 is 19 residues. CDR3 loop: CASSPRTSGGPSSYNEQFF. CDR3 in DNA: TGCGCCAGCAGCCCGCGGACTAGCGGGGGCCCCAGCTCCTACAATGAGCAGTTCTTC.

The chain combines TRBV18 with TRBJ1-4, with D maybe TRBD1 (5 bases). There are 14 residues in the CDR3. The germline V gene has CDR1 KGHSH and CDR2 LQKENI. V was shortened by 7 bases and J by 3 bases, with 12 bases between the two germline ends. CDR3 residues: CASFLTAANEKLFF. The CDR3 DNA follows: TGTGCCAGCTTCCTGACAGCCGCTAATGAAAAACTGTTTTTT.

The chain combines TRBV5-8 with TRBJ1-2; 8 bases are shared with TRBD1. Germline lookup yields CDR1 SGHTS and CDR2 YDEGEE. The V gene end was trimmed by 3 bases and the J gene end by 4 bases; junction bases not matched to a gene: 8. The CDR3 loop spans 15 amino acids. The CDR3 DNA reads TGTGCCAGCAGCTCACGACAGGGGTATCTCTATGGCTACACCTTC. Its translation: CASSSRQGYLYGYTF.

A few counts support this clone. The V call is TRBV5-1, the J call TRBJ2-2; 7 bases agree with TRBD2. The trim removed 3 bases at V and 7 bases at J, leaving 9 bases unmatched. CDR1 is SGHRS, CDR2 YFSETQ, per germline. This CDR3 spans 15 amino acids. DNA of the CDR3: TGCGCCAGCAGCTCGAAAACTAGCGTCTTCGGGGAGCTGTTTTTT. It is translated as CASSSKTSVFGELFF.

For the CDR3, the DNA is TGTGCCAGCAGCTTCAGGGGCTCCTACAATGAGCAGTTCTTC. Amino acids: CASSFRGSYNEQFF. V usage is TRBV7-9 and J usage is TRBJ2-1; a weak D match, TRBD1 (6 bases). V gave up 3 bases and J gave up 0 bases, with 6 bases separating them. In germline, CDR1 is SEHNR, CDR2 FQNEAQ (reference sequence). The CDR3 runs 14 residues.

The chain carries TRBV7-2 and TRBJ2-3; a weak D match, TRBD2 (5 bases). Germline CDR1 and CDR2: SGHTA and FQGNSA. The CDR3 extends over 15 amino acids. V gave up 1 base and J gave up 4 bases, with 12 bases separating them. As DNA, the CDR3 is TGTGCCAGCAGCTTAGGAGGGAGATGGTCAGATACGCAGTATTTT. As protein: CASSLGGRWSDTQYF. The full variable domain, with the rest looked up from reference TRBV7-2 and TRBJ2-3, is GAGVSQSPSNKVTEKGKDVELRCDPISGHTALYWYRQSLGQGLEFLIYFQGNSAPDKSGLPSDRFSAERTGGSVSTLTIQRTQQEDSAVYLCASSLGGRWSDTQYFGPGTRLTVL.

V is TRBV7-9 and J is TRBJ2-1; TRBD2 might be the D (5 bases). CDR3 size: 15 residues. The V gene lost 1 base and the J gene lost 7 bases, with 14 bases spanning the gap. Germline V gene data show CDR1 as SEHNR and CDR2 as FQNEAQ (reference sequence). CDR3 sequence reads: CASSLGRRRGNEQFF. Written as DNA, the CDR3 is TGTGCCAGCAGCTTAGGTAGGCGACGGGGAAATGAGCAGTTCTTC.

The CDR3 loop is CATSETAGPHQPQHF. CDR3 sequence (DNA): TGTGCCACCAGCGAGACCGCGGGGCCGCATCAGCCCCAGCATTTT. The rearrangement uses TRBV15 and TRBJ1-5, with D tentatively TRBD1 (5 bases). The CDR3 loop spans 15 amino acids. Germline V CDR1 and CDR2: LNHNV, YYDKDF (reference sequence). The V end lost 5 bases, the J end lost 5 bases, and 16 bases lay between the germline ends.

The CDR3: CASSNFITDNSNQPQHF. The CDR3, as DNA: TGTGCCAGTAGTAATTTTATCACGGACAATAGCAATCAGCCCCAGCATTTT. The chain is built from TRBV19 and TRBJ1-5; tentative D call: TRBD1 (5 bases). V lost 4 bases, J lost 0 bases, and 16 bases lay in between. The CDR3 has 17 amino acids. From germline, CDR1 is LNHDA and CDR2 SQIVND (reference sequence). Looking up the rest from reference TRBV19 and TRBJ1-5 gives the full variable domain: DGGITQSPKYLFRKEGQNVTLSCEQNLNHDAMYWYRQDPGQGLRLIYYSQIVNDFQKGDIAEGYSVSREKKESFPLTVTSAQKNPTAFYLCASSNFITDNSNQPQHFGDGTRLSIL.

This clone was observed a single time. V and J are TRBV7-2 and TRBJ2-1, with D perhaps TRBD1 (6 bases). The V gene's germline CDR1 is SGHTA and CDR2 FQGNSA. The CDR3 runs to 14 residues. V lost 4 bases and J 5 bases, leaving 12 bases between the germline ends. The CDR3 nucleotides read TGTGCCAGCAGCTCGGACAGCGTCAACAATGAGCAGTTCTTC. Amino acid sequence: CASSSDSVNNEQFF.

The chain couples TRBV7-2 to TRBJ1-1; tentatively, D is TRBD1 (5 bases). Trimming cost V 0 bases and J 1 base, with 6 bases left between them. The CDR3 is made up of 14 amino acids. Germline V gene lookup returns CDR1 SGHTA and CDR2 FQGNSA. Written as DNA, the CDR3 is TGTGCCAGCAGCTTAGCGCAGGGGAACACTGAAGCTTTCTTT. Translating it yields CASSLAQGNTEAFF.

CDR3 region: CASSLALAAGELFF. Here the CDR3 DNA reads TGTGCCAGCAGCTTAGCCCTAGCTGCCGGGGAGCTGTTTTTT. V is TRBV7-2 and J is TRBJ2-2, with a possible D match to TRBD2 (5 bases). Trimming took off 0 bases at V and 6 bases at J, with 8 bases between the two ends. Looked up from germline, CDR1 is SGHTA and CDR2 is FQGNSA. The CDR3 has 14 residues. The whole variable domain, remainder taken from reference TRBV7-2 and TRBJ2-2, is GAGVSQSPSNKVTEKGKDVELRCDPISGHTALYWYRQSLGQGLEFLIYFQGNSAPDKSGLPSDRFSAERTGGSVSTLTIQRTQQEDSAVYLCASSLALAAGELFFGEGSRLTVL.

Written as DNA, the CDR3 is TGTGCTAGTGGTTCCTCCGGGACTAGCGGCAGCTACGAGCAGTACTTC. Its protein product is CASGSSGTSGSYEQYF. V usage is TRBV12-5 and J usage is TRBJ2-7; 11 nucleotides align to TRBD2. This CDR3 is built from 16 residues. V trimming: 4 bases; J trimming: 3 bases; junction bases outside the gene matches: 8. The V gene's germline CDR1 is LGHNT and CDR2 FRNRAP.

The chain joins TRBV5-1 to TRBJ2-4, with D possibly matching TRBD2 (5 bases). CDR1 is SGHRS and CDR2 is YFSETQ in the germline V gene. The CDR3 is 17 amino acids. V was shortened by 0 bases and J by 9 bases, with 22 bases between the two germline ends. In DNA form, the CDR3 reads TGCGCCAGCAGCTTGGGGCAGGAGGCTCACGGGCTATCCATTCAGTACTTC. The encoded protein is CASSLGQEAHGLSIQYF.

Comments on this clone: One junction end disagrees with the germline gene, perhaps due to a read error. The chain uses TRBV5-4 and TRBJ1-2; 9 bases match TRBD1. The CDR3 contains 13 residues. The germline V gene encodes CDR1 SGHNT and CDR2 YYREEE (reference sequence). In DNA form, the CDR3 reads TGTGCCGGCAGCGGACAGGGGAGCTATGGCTACACCTTC. It encodes CAGSGQGSYGYTF.

The chain recombines TRBV7-2 with TRBJ1-5, with unresolved D. Trimming pared 8 bases from V and 1 base from J, leaving 12 bases between. Germline lookup yields CDR1 SGHTA and CDR2 FQGNSA. The CDR3 has 14 amino acids. Here the CDR3 reads CASRSRKSNQPQHF. The CDR3 coding sequence is TGTGCCAGCCGGTCCAGGAAGAGCAATCAGCCCCAGCATTTT.

There are a few counts of this clone. This chain links TRBV10-3 with TRBJ2-3; 10 bases map to TRBD2. Germline V CDR1 and CDR2: ENHRY, SYGVKD. The V and J ends lost 9 bases and 2 bases, in that order; junction bases with no gene match: 2. The CDR3 covers 13 residues. This CDR3 is CAIGLADTDTQYF. CDR3 nucleotide sequence: TGTGCCATAGGACTAGCGGACACAGATACGCAGTATTTT.